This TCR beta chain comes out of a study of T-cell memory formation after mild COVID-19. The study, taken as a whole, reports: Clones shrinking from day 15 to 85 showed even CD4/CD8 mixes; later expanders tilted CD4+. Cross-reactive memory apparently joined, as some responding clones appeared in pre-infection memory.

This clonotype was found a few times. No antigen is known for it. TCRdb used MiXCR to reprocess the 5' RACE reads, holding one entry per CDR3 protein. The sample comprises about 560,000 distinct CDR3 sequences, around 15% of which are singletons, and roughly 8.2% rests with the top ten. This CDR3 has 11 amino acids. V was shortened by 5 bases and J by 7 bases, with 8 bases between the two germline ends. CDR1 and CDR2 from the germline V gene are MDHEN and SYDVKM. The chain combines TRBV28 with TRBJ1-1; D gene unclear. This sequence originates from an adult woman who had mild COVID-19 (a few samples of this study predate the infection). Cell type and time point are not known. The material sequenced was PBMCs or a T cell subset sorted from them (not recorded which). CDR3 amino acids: CASSIAHEAFF. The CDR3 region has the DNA TGTGCCAGCAGTATCGCACATGAAGCTTTCTTT.